This is a list of T cell receptor beta chains from one sample in a study of cytomegalovirus exposure and HLA in healthy donors. Method: immunoSEQ multiplex PCR; TCRdb's copy keeps in-frame clones and lacks some. The data hold roughly 150,000 clones, with about 79% observed a single time. Material for sequencing was PBMCs. These receptors were obtained from a male donor in good health and CMV-seronegative. Both conserved end residues are part of each CDR3. A D gene is named only where the DNA matches it firmly. Only part of the rows carry a size: once, few, many, or a class if the clone is expanded.

J gene: TRBJ1-2; V gene: TRBV19; clone size: NA; D gene: NA; CDR3 DNA: TGTGCCAGTAGTATCCGAGCAGGACTCTATGGCTACACCTTC; CDR3 protein: CASSIRAGLYGYTF
J gene: TRBJ2-7; V gene: TRBV7-9; clone size: NA; D gene: NA; CDR3 DNA: TGTGCCAGCACCTATTCGGGGTACGAGCAGTACTTC; CDR3 protein: CASTYSGYEQYF
J gene: TRBJ2-5; V gene: TRBV11-1; clone size: NA; D gene: TRBD2; CDR3 DNA: TGTGCCAGCAGCCGACCACTAGCGGGCCCTCGTGAAGAGACCCAGTACTTC; CDR3 protein: CASSRPLAGPREETQYF
J gene: TRBJ1-6; V gene: TRBV5-1; clone size: NA; D gene: NA; CDR3 DNA: TGCGCCAGCAGCTTGAGTAGGGGTAATTCACCCCTCCACTTT; CDR3 protein: CASSLSRGNSPLHF
J gene: TRBJ2-4; V gene: TRBV7-9; clone size: NA; D gene: NA; CDR3 DNA: TGTGCCAGCAGCTTAGAACAGGTCGCCAAAAACATTCAGTACTTC; CDR3 protein: CASSLEQVAKNIQYF
J gene: TRBJ2-5; V gene: TRBV5-6; clone size: NA; D gene: NA; CDR3 DNA: TGTGCCAGCAGCTTGGAGACCCCCGGAGTGGAGACCCAGTACTTC; CDR3 protein: CASSLETPGVETQYF
J gene: TRBJ2-6; V gene: TRBV5-1; clone size: NA; D gene: NA; CDR3 DNA: TGCGCCAGCGGAGAAGGGGGCTCTGGGGCCAACGTCCTGACTTTC; CDR3 protein: CASGEGGSGANVLTF
J gene: TRBJ1-2; V gene: TRBV27; clone size: NA; D gene: TRBD1; CDR3 DNA: TGTGCCAGCAGTCCGGGACGGACAGGGCTACTACCCCCGAACTATGGCTACACCTTC; CDR3 protein: CASSPGRTGLLPPNYGYTF
J gene: TRBJ1-4; V gene: TRBV5-1; clone size: NA; D gene: NA; CDR3 DNA: TGCGCCAGCAGCCTGGGGCCCGGGGCTAATGAAAAACTGTTTTTT; CDR3 protein: CASSLGPGANEKLFF
J gene: TRBJ1-2; V gene: TRBV7-2; clone size: NA; D gene: NA; CDR3 DNA: TGTGCCAGCAGCCCAGAGTGGGCGTACTATGGCTACACCTTC; CDR3 protein: CASSPEWAYYGYTF
J gene: TRBJ2-1; V gene: TRBV7-9; clone size: NA; D gene: NA; CDR3 DNA: TGTTCCAGCAGCTCCCGGGACTCTGGGGAGCAGTTCTTC; CDR3 protein: CSSSSRDSGEQFF
J gene: TRBJ2-7; V gene: TRBV28; clone size: once; D gene: NA; CDR3 DNA: TGTGCCAGCAGTGAACAGGGCTACGAGCAGTACTTC; CDR3 protein: CASSEQGYEQYF
J gene: TRBJ2-7; V gene: TRBV9; clone size: once; D gene: NA; CDR3 DNA: TGTGCCAGCAGCGTAGGTCCAGGCGCCTACGAGCAGTACTTC; CDR3 protein: CASSVGPGAYEQYF
J gene: TRBJ1-2; V gene: TRBV11-1; clone size: NA; D gene: TRBD1; CDR3 DNA: TGTGCCAGCAGCTCCTTTAACAGGGGGCCTTATGATGGCTACACCTTC; CDR3 protein: CASSSFNRGPYDGYTF
J gene: TRBJ1-2; V gene: TRBV18; clone size: few; D gene: TRBD1; CDR3 DNA: TGTGCCAGCTCACCCCTACCGACAGGGGGTAATGGCTACACCTTC; CDR3 protein: CASSPLPTGGNGYTF
J gene: TRBJ2-7; V gene: TRBV19; clone size: once; D gene: NA; CDR3 DNA: TGTGCCAGTAGTATGGTTCCGGGGTCCTACGAGCAGTACTTC; CDR3 protein: CASSMVPGSYEQYF
J gene: TRBJ1-4; V gene: TRBV7-9; clone size: NA; D gene: TRBD1; CDR3 DNA: TGTGCCAGCAGTCAAAGGGGGACAGAGGGGGAAAAACTGTTTTTT; CDR3 protein: CASSQRGTEGEKLFF
J gene: TRBJ1-1; V gene: TRBV9; clone size: NA; D gene: NA; CDR3 DNA: TGTGCCAGCAGCGTAGTGGCGGAGAACACTGAAGCTTTCTTT; CDR3 protein: CASSVVAENTEAFF
J gene: TRBJ2-7; V gene: TRBV6-5; clone size: few; D gene: NA; CDR3 DNA: TGTGCCAGCAGTTACCAGCAGGGTCGAGTTTTTGAGCAGTACTTC; CDR3 protein: CASSYQQGRVFEQYF
J gene: TRBJ1-4; V gene: TRBV6-1; clone size: NA; D gene: NA; CDR3 DNA: TGTGCCAGCAGTGAACAGGGAGGTGAAAAACTGTTTTTT; CDR3 protein: CASSEQGGEKLFF
J gene: TRBJ1-2; V gene: TRBV5-4; clone size: NA; D gene: TRBD1; CDR3 DNA: TGTGCCAGCAGCCCGCCCGGACAGGGGGAAAACTATGGCTACACCTTC; CDR3 protein: CASSPPGQGENYGYTF
J gene: TRBJ1-3; V gene: TRBV5-1; clone size: NA; D gene: NA; CDR3 DNA: TGCGCCAGCAGCTTGGCCTTAGGGGGAGTCTCTGGAAACACCATATATTTT; CDR3 protein: CASSLALGGVSGNTIYF
J gene: TRBJ2-7; V gene: TRBV5-4; clone size: once; D gene: NA; CDR3 DNA: TGTGCCAGCAGCTGGAGGCAGTTAAGCTCCTACGAGCAGTACTTC; CDR3 protein: CASSWRQLSSYEQYF
J gene: TRBJ2-7; V gene: TRBV7-9; clone size: NA; D gene: NA; CDR3 DNA: TGTGCCAGCACCAGCAGGGGTAACTCCTACGAGCAGTACTTC; CDR3 protein: CASTSRGNSYEQYF
J gene: TRBJ1-3; V gene: TRBV6-6; clone size: NA; D gene: NA; CDR3 DNA: TGTGCCAGCAGCGGTCCAACGGGGATAGATCGAAACACCATATATTTT; CDR3 protein: CASSGPTGIDRNTIYF
J gene: TRBJ2-2; V gene: TRBV5-6; clone size: NA; D gene: TRBD2; CDR3 DNA: TGTGCCAGCAGCTCTTCAGCGGGATCCCCCCCCGGGGAGCTGTTTTTT; CDR3 protein: CASSSSAGSPPGELFF
J gene: TRBJ2-5; V gene: TRBV27; clone size: NA; D gene: TRBD1; CDR3 DNA: TGTGCCAGCAGTCGTCGGGACAGCCAAGAGACCCAGTACTTC; CDR3 protein: CASSRRDSQETQYF
J gene: TRBJ2-2; V gene: TRBV18; clone size: NA; D gene: NA; CDR3 DNA: TGTGCCAGCTCACCAGTTTCTAGCGTGGGCGGGGAGCTGTTTTTT; CDR3 protein: CASSPVSSVGGELFF
J gene: TRBJ2-3; V gene: TRBV19; clone size: NA; D gene: TRBD1; CDR3 DNA: TGTGCCAGTAGTATGTTAGGGGGCAGCGCAGATACGCAGTATTTT; CDR3 protein: CASSMLGGSADTQYF
J gene: TRBJ2-2; V gene: TRBV5-1; clone size: NA; D gene: TRBD2; CDR3 DNA: TGCGCCAGCAGCTTGGTGGGGGGCCGAGCGGGGGCGAACACCGGGGAGCTGTTTTTT; CDR3 protein: CASSLVGGRAGANTGELFF
J gene: TRBJ1-1; V gene: TRBV2; clone size: NA; D gene: NA; CDR3 DNA: TGTGCCAGCAGGTTGGAGGGAAAGAACACTGAAGCTTTCTTT; CDR3 protein: CASRLEGKNTEAFF
J gene: TRBJ1-1; V gene: TRBV5-5; clone size: once; D gene: NA; CDR3 DNA: TGTGCCAGCAGCCAACAGGGTTTTAGTGAAGCTTTCTTT; CDR3 protein: CASSQQGFSEAFF
J gene: TRBJ2-2; V gene: TRBV13; clone size: NA; D gene: TRBD2; CDR3 DNA: TGTGCCAGCAGCTTTAGTAGCGGGATCCGGGAGCTGTTTTTT; CDR3 protein: CASSFSSGIRELFF
J gene: TRBJ1-2; V gene: TRBV29-1; clone size: NA; D gene: NA; CDR3 DNA: TGCAGCGTTGAAAACAGGGCCGGATATGGCTACACCTTC; CDR3 protein: CSVENRAGYGYTF
J gene: TRBJ1-1; V gene: TRBV27; clone size: NA; D gene: NA; CDR3 DNA: TGTGCCAGCAGCTCGAACACTGAAGCTTTCTTT; CDR3 protein: CASSSNTEAFF
J gene: TRBJ2-1; V gene: TRBV7-3; clone size: NA; D gene: TRBD2; CDR3 DNA: TGTGCCAGCAGCATGAACGGGGCGGGGGGCTACAATGAGCAGTTCTTC; CDR3 protein: CASSMNGAGGYNEQFF
J gene: TRBJ1-6; V gene: TRBV27; clone size: NA; D gene: NA; CDR3 DNA: TGTGCCAGCAGGGGGGCGGGTTATAATTCACCCCTCCACTTT; CDR3 protein: CASRGAGYNSPLHF
J gene: TRBJ2-5; V gene: TRBV20-1; clone size: NA; D gene: NA; CDR3 DNA: TGCAGTGCTACTTATGTGACCCAGTACTTC; CDR3 protein: CSATYVTQYF
J gene: TRBJ1-3; V gene: TRBV27; clone size: NA; D gene: NA; CDR3 DNA: TGTGCCAGCAGCTTCAGGTCCTCTGGAAACACCATATATTTT; CDR3 protein: CASSFRSSGNTIYF
J gene: TRBJ1-4; V gene: TRBV6-5; clone size: NA; D gene: NA; CDR3 DNA: TGTGCCAGCAAGACACCAGATAATGAAAAACTGTTTTTT; CDR3 protein: CASKTPDNEKLFF
J gene: TRBJ2-7; V gene: TRBV9; clone size: NA; D gene: NA; CDR3 DNA: TGTGCCAGCAGCGTAGCCCCCCCCGACGAGCAGTACTTC; CDR3 protein: CASSVAPPDEQYF
J gene: TRBJ1-5; V gene: TRBV15; clone size: NA; D gene: NA; CDR3 DNA: TGTGCCACCAGCGGCGGAGGACAGCGCAATCAGCCCCAGCATTTT; CDR3 protein: CATSGGGQRNQPQHF
J gene: TRBJ2-7; V gene: TRBV6-6; clone size: once; D gene: TRBD1; CDR3 DNA: TGTGCCAGCAGTTACGGGACAGGCACCGAGCAGTACTTC; CDR3 protein: CASSYGTGTEQYF
J gene: TRBJ1-1; V gene: TRBV9; clone size: NA; D gene: NA; CDR3 DNA: TGTGCCAGCAGCGTAGTACCGGAAGGGGGTGAAGCTTTCTTT; CDR3 protein: CASSVVPEGGEAFF
J gene: TRBJ2-2; V gene: TRBV7-2; clone size: NA; D gene: TRBD2; CDR3 DNA: TGTGCCAGCAGCTTGACTAGCGGGAGTGCCGGGGAGCTGTTTTTT; CDR3 protein: CASSLTSGSAGELFF
J gene: TRBJ1-1; V gene: TRBV5-5; clone size: NA; D gene: NA; CDR3 DNA: TGTGCCAGCAGCTTGGACAGAATGAACACTGAAGCTTTCTTT; CDR3 protein: CASSLDRMNTEAFF
J gene: TRBJ2-7; V gene: TRBV19; clone size: NA; D gene: NA; CDR3 DNA: TGTGCCAGTAGCCTCGACGGGAGCCTAGGGTACGAGCAGTACTTC; CDR3 protein: CASSLDGSLGYEQYF
J gene: TRBJ1-1; V gene: TRBV4-3; clone size: NA; D gene: NA; CDR3 DNA: TGCGCCAGCAGCCAAGATGGGGAGGGAACTGAAGCTTTCTTT; CDR3 protein: CASSQDGEGTEAFF
J gene: TRBJ1-1; V gene: TRBV5-5; clone size: NA; D gene: NA; CDR3 DNA: TGTGCCAGCAGCTTTTTCTTGAACACTGAAGCTTTCTTT; CDR3 protein: CASSFFLNTEAFF
J gene: TRBJ2-5; V gene: TRBV5-4; clone size: NA; D gene: NA; CDR3 DNA: TGTGCCAGCAGCTCCACCCTACAAGAGACCCAGTACTTC; CDR3 protein: CASSSTLQETQYF
J gene: TRBJ2-3; V gene: TRBV7-8; clone size: few; D gene: TRBD2; CDR3 DNA: TGTGCCAGCAGCATTAGCGGGGGGAATACGCAGTATTTT; CDR3 protein: CASSISGGNTQYF
J gene: TRBJ2-7; V gene: TRBV9; clone size: once; D gene: TRBD2; CDR3 DNA: TGTGCCAGCAGCCTTGGGCTAGCGGGGGAGCAGTACTTC; CDR3 protein: CASSLGLAGEQYF
J gene: TRBJ2-7; V gene: TRBV19; clone size: NA; D gene: NA; CDR3 DNA: TGTGCCAGTAGTATAGGACTTGGCCGCTACGAGCAGTACTTC; CDR3 protein: CASSIGLGRYEQYF
J gene: TRBJ2-3; V gene: TRBV29-1; clone size: NA; D gene: NA; CDR3 DNA: TGCAGCGTTGAAAGCGGCAGCACAGATACGCAGTATTTT; CDR3 protein: CSVESGSTDTQYF
J gene: TRBJ2-1; V gene: TRBV9; clone size: NA; D gene: NA; CDR3 DNA: TGTGCCAGCAGCACTACAGGATACAATGAGCAGTTCTTC; CDR3 protein: CASSTTGYNEQFF
J gene: TRBJ1-1; V gene: TRBV28; clone size: NA; D gene: TRBD1; CDR3 DNA: TGTGCCAGCAGATCACAGGGGGCGCGCACTGAAGCTTTCTTT; CDR3 protein: CASRSQGARTEAFF
J gene: TRBJ2-1; V gene: TRBV10-3; clone size: few; D gene: TRBD2; CDR3 DNA: TGTGCCATCACCCCGGGACTAGCGGACAATGAGCAGTTCTTC; CDR3 protein: CAITPGLADNEQFF